This section outlines one TCR beta chain sequence together with its context. Its antigen is not identified. Patients were aged 18 to 65, had disease duration under 2 months, and had newly diagnosed hyperthyroidism. Diagnoses were established using clinical symptoms, serum thyroxine and TRAb, thyroid ultrasound and orbital computed tomography. The data belong to a study of T cells in Graves' hyperthyroidism and ophthalmopathy. Whole-study results and caveats: Most thyroid clonotypes with frequency above 0.001 were detected in blood.

Using RNA transcripts as the source, TCR beta CDR3 regions were amplified. Researchers ran a first-round RT-PCR on the TCR CDR3 using the HTBI primer set. TCRdb called the multiplex PCR reads again in MiXCR, with one record for every CDR3 protein. Of around 290,000 distinct CDR3 sequences in the sample, 10% to 15% were seen once. The CDR3 length is 14 residues. V was trimmed by 0 bases and J by 3 bases, leaving 8 bases between them. The sample comprised blood. J is TRBJ1-1 and V is TRBV12-3 or TRBV12-4; D might be TRBD1 (6 bases). The receptor comes from a woman aged 25 to 45 with Graves' hyperthyroidism that later progressed to Graves' ophthalmopathy. Here the CDR3 reads CASSLAGGYTEAFF. The CDR3 nucleotides read TGTGCCAGCAGTTTAGCGGGGGGCTACACTGAAGCTTTCTTT.